The 5 T cell receptor beta chains listed next were all sequenced from one sample in a study of identifying expanded T cells in peripheral blood. Clones were read by immunoSEQ multiplex PCR, and TCRdb kept only the in-frame ones, dropping some. In the table there are fewer than 85,000 clones, approximately 84% of which are singletons. Material: blood. The receptors derive from a person aged 18-69 years in good health.

V gene TRBV28 combines with J gene TRBJ1-1; maybe TRBD1 (5 bases). The germline gives CDR1 MDHEN, CDR2 SYDVKM. This CDR3 contains 15 residues. Between the trimmed V and J ends, which lost 2 bases and 4 bases, there was a span of 14 bases. The CDR3 loop reads CASSLSTTGSTEAFF. DNA for the CDR3: TGTGCCAGCAGTTTAAGCACTACAGGTAGCACTGAAGCTTTCTTT.

This clone was seen a single time. This chain connects TRBV6-5 to TRBJ1-5; D not resolved. V was cut by 7 bases and J by 5 bases, with 15 bases left in between. The CDR3 is 14 residues long. CDR1 and CDR2 from the germline V gene are MNHEY and SVGAGI. The CDR3 loop reads CASTNGLGHQPQHF. The CDR3 DNA reads as TGTGCCAGCACTAACGGACTCGGGCATCAGCCCCAGCATTTT.

This clone was seen just once. The rearrangement joins TRBV29-1 to TRBJ1-1; D is perhaps TRBD1 (6 bases). The germline V gene has CDR1 SQVTM and CDR2 ANQGSEA. This CDR3 has 12 amino acids. Deletions cut 7 bases from V and 0 bases from J, with 9 bases between. The CDR3: CSGGHLNTEAFF. Written as DNA, the CDR3 is TGCAGCGGGGGACACCTGAACACTGAAGCTTTCTTT.

The genes are TRBV4-3 and TRBJ2-7, with 8 bases fitting TRBD1. V was clipped by 4 bases and J by 3 bases; unmatched bases: 14. Per the germline V gene, CDR1 is LGHNA and CDR2 is YSLEER. This CDR3 has 17 amino acids. DNA for the CDR3: TGCGCCAGCAGCCTCAGTGCAGGCGGACAGGGCCACTACGAGCAGTACTTC. Translating it yields CASSLSAGGQGHYEQYF.

This clone was seen once. J is TRBJ1-5 and V is TRBV5-1, with D hard to call. Trimming stripped 1 base from V and 5 bases from J, with 13 bases between. Per germline, CDR1 SGHRS and CDR2 YFSETQ. The CDR3 has 15 amino acids. CDR3 nucleotide sequence: TGCGCCAGCAGCTTGACGGGGTTTCCAGATCAGCCCCAGCATTTT. Its translation: CASSLTGFPDQPQHF.